This entry concerns a single T cell receptor beta chain. The antigen is unknown. The entry originates in a study of identical twins. In TCRdb, the 5' RACE reads were re-called with MiXCR into one record per CDR3 protein. The table lists 300,000 or so distinct CDR3 sequences, around 9.7% of them singletons. Whole-study results and caveats: Zero-insertion findings could be partly confounded by invariant cells (MAIT and iNKT cells). Alpha sequences that were out-of-frame and twin-shared showed an excess of low generation probability. Modelling approaches yielded underestimates of out-of-frame TCR alpha sharing between monozygotic twins.

The CDR3 has 15 amino acids. V was clipped by 1 base and J by 7 bases, with 15 bases between them. Germline loops: CDR1 SGHRS, CDR2 YFSETQ. These records were also assigned to another study, of yellow fever vaccine responses in identical twins.

This chain connects TRBV5-1 to TRBJ2-1; possible D gene TRBD2, 5 bases. The sequencing input was CD8+ T cells sorted from blood. This receptor was obtained from a woman aged 18 to 35 in good health. In DNA, the CDR3 is TGCGCCAGCAGCTTGACGGGTGGCACGGGGAATGAGCAGTTCTTC. This encodes CASSLTGGTGNEQFF.